This TCR beta chain stems from a study of blood T cell repertoires in COVID-19. Sequencing used immunoSEQ multiplex PCR; TCRdb keeps in-frame clones, though not all of them. The sample yields some 260,000 clones, roughly 91% seen once. This clone was seen a single time. CDR1 and CDR2 (germline): SNHLY, FYNNEI. CDR3 length: 17 residues. The V gene end was trimmed by 0 bases and the J gene end by 1 base; junction bases not matched to a gene: 5. The J gene is TRBJ2-3, the V gene TRBV2; 9 bases are a match to TRBD2. The origin of this receptor is a middle-aged woman who had recovered from COVID-19. The sample taken for sequencing was peripheral blood. CDR3 loop: CASSEADGGRGTDTQYF. The CDR3 DNA reads as TGTGCCAGCAGTGAAGCTGATGGCGGGAGGGGCACAGATACGCAGTATTTT.